The 12 T cell receptor beta chains listed next were all sequenced from one sample in a study of blood T cell repertoires in COVID-19. Sequencing was performed with immunoSEQ multiplex PCR; in TCRdb, only in-frame clones are kept and a portion is missing. The sample lists over 100,000 clones; roughly 90% were seen once. The sequenced sample consisted of peripheral blood. Every receptor here comes from a human donor in a cohort sampled during active COVID-19.

The DNA for the CDR3 is TGCGCCAGCAGCCAAGATCAAGGGGGCTACTATGGCTACACCTTC. Translating gives CASSQDQGGYYGYTF. The chain is built from TRBV4-3 and TRBJ1-2; 7 nucleotides align to TRBD1. Germline CDR1 and CDR2: LGHNA and YSLEER. The CDR3 contains 15 residues. Losses at the gene ends were 0 bases for V and 3 bases for J; bases not matched to a gene: 4.

The chain is built from TRBV5-1 and TRBJ2-2, with 10 bases identical to TRBD2. The CDR3 is made up of 17 amino acids. Germline lookup yields CDR1 SGHRS and CDR2 YFSETQ. With V trimmed by 4 bases and J by 7 bases, 13 bases remained unmatched. The CDR3 nucleotides are TGCGCCAGCAGCGCTGGCTTGTCTAGCGGGAGTGTCGGGGAGCTGTTTTTT. It translates to CASSAGLSSGSVGELFF.

V and J are TRBV28 and TRBJ1-1; TRBD1 aligns across 10 bases. V trimming: 5 bases; J trimming: 8 bases; junction bases outside the gene matches: 2. Germline V lookup: CDR1 MDHEN, CDR2 SYDVKM. The CDR3 is made up of 12 amino acids. CDR3 in DNA: TGTGCCAGCAGTCTGACAGGGGGCGAAGCTTTCTTT. It is translated as CASSLTGGEAFF.

The rearrangement joins TRBV9 to TRBJ2-5, with 8 positions matching TRBD2. V shed 4 bases and J 0 bases; nucleotides not matched to a gene: 8. There are 16 residues in the CDR3. Germline V lookup: CDR1 SGDLS, CDR2 YYNGEE. The CDR3 spells CASSRGLAGNQETQYF. CDR3 in DNA: TGTGCCAGCAGCAGGGGCCTAGCGGGTAACCAAGAGACCCAGTACTTC.

This chain uses TRBV10-3 with TRBJ1-1, with D maybe TRBD1 (5 bases). Germline V lookup: CDR1 ENHRY, CDR2 SYGVKD. The CDR3 runs 14 residues. The V gene lost 3 bases and the J gene lost 0 bases, with 8 bases spanning the gap. This CDR3 is CAISEGELNTEAFF. The CDR3 DNA is TGTGCCATCAGTGAAGGGGAATTGAACACTGAAGCTTTCTTT.

Concerning this clone: This sample includes further DNA sequences coding for the same CDR3. The chain carries TRBV4-2 and TRBJ2-7, with TRBD2 matching over 7 bases. CDR1 and CDR2 (germline): LGHNA, YNFKEQ. J was trimmed by 2 bases and V by 1 base; bases with no gene match: 2. This CDR3 spans 14 amino acids. The chain's CDR3 is CASSQAGGAYEQYF. The CDR3 DNA follows: TGTGCCAGCAGCCAAGCGGGAGGCGCCTACGAGCAGTACTTC.

This rearrangement joins TRBV4-1 to TRBJ1-2; 10 bases are shared with TRBD1. J lost 5 bases, V lost 4 bases, and 4 bases had no gene match. This CDR3 comprises 14 residues. Germline-derived CDR1 and CDR2 are MGHRA and YSYEKL. CDR3 residues: CASSLGTGVYGYTF. CDR3 bases: TGCGCCAGCAGCCTCGGGACAGGGGTATATGGCTACACCTTC.

The chain is built from TRBV5-4 and TRBJ2-1; TRBD1 is a possible D gene (6 bases). Germline V gene lookup returns CDR1 SGHNT and CDR2 YYREEE (reference sequence). CDR3 length: 12 amino acids. Trimming cost V 2 bases and J 9 bases, with 9 bases left between them. This CDR3 reads CASSFSGVEQFF. The CDR3 DNA is TGTGCCAGCAGCTTTTCAGGGGTTGAGCAGTTCTTC.

The rearrangement uses TRBV7-2 and TRBJ2-7; 9 nucleotides align to TRBD1. CDR1 is SGHTA and CDR2 is FQGNSA in the germline V gene. There are 14 residues in the CDR3. V lost 5 bases, J lost 3 bases, and 5 bases stayed unmatched. The CDR3 DNA is TGTGCCAGCAGCAATACGGGACAGGGCTACGAGCAGTACTTC. Translating gives CASSNTGQGYEQYF.

The gene calls are TRBV7-8 and TRBJ1-2; the D is unclear. V lost 1 base to trimming and J lost 0 bases, with 15 bases between them. Germline-derived CDR1 and CDR2 are SGHVS and FQNEAQ. The CDR3 consists of 17 residues. The CDR3: CASSLGVGVLTNYGYTF. CDR3 bases: TGTGCCAGCAGCTTAGGGGTCGGGGTCCTAACTAACTATGGCTACACCTTC. The full variable domain, its missing parts supplied by reference TRBV7-8 and TRBJ1-2, is GAGVSQSPRYKVAKRGQDVALRCDPISGHVSLFWYQQALGQGPEFLTYFQNEAQLDKSGLPSDRFFAERPEGSVSTLKIQRTQQEDSAVYLCASSLGVGVLTNYGYTFGSGTRLTVV.

Only a few counts were recorded for this clone. This sequence joins TRBV3-1 (or the pseudogene TRBV3-2) and TRBJ2-5; no clear D gene. The CDR3 totals 13 residues. The V gene's germline CDR1 is LGHDT and CDR2 YNNKEL (reference sequence). V was shortened by 4 bases and J by 1 base, with 7 bases between the two germline ends. CDR3 loop: CASSRQTQETQYF. In DNA, the CDR3 is TGTGCCAGCAGCCGGCAAACCCAAGAGACCCAGTACTTC.

As for this clone: The germline gene is not matched at one end of the junction; a read error may be the cause. Other DNA sequences in this specimen translate into the identical CDR3. V and J are TRBV9 and TRBJ1-1; D is unresolved. This CDR3 has 14 residues. Germline lookup yields CDR1 SGDLS and CDR2 YYNGEE. The CDR3 is CASSGEGFPFEAFF. CDR3 nucleotides: TGTGCCAGTAGCGGGGAGGGCTTTCCTTTTGAAGCTTTCTTT. Filled out from reference TRBV9 and TRBJ1-1, the complete variable domain reads DSGVTQTPKHLITATGQRVTLRCSPRSGDLSVYWYQQSLDQGLQFLIQYYNGEERAKGNILERFSAQQFPDLHSELNLSSLELGDSALYFCASSGEGFPFEAFFGQGTRLTVV.